The source of this T cell receptor (beta chain) is a study of metastatic and nonmetastatic thyroid tumors. On the study more broadly: Where malignant and benign thyroid patients were concerned, repertoires were compared across blood and tumor or nodule tissue.

Germline assignment: CDR1 MNHEY and CDR2 SMNVEV (reference sequence). V was trimmed by 2 bases and J by 7 bases, leaving 14 bases between them. This CDR3 comprises 14 residues. This clone was seen ten or more times. TCRdb re-clonotyped the PCR reads through MiXCR. The sample includes 20,000 to 25,000 clones, about 13% of them seen just once. Prior to thyroid surgery, none of the patients had received any treatment. The chain couples TRBV27 to TRBJ1-2; TRBD1 might be the D (5 bases). This clonotype originated in a female donor with papillary thyroid cancer or a benign thyroid nodule (not recorded which). Some clones in this sample may be carry-over from other donors' samples. Sequencing was carried out using blood. The CDR3 here is CASSLQGEVGGYTF. DNA for the CDR3: TGTGCCAGCAGTTTACAGGGTGAGGTCGGTGGCTACACCTTC.